This paragraph covers one TCR beta chain sequence. What it binds is unknown. TCRdb's table, derived via immunoSEQ multiplex PCR, lists solely in-frame clones and lacks some. The sample has 200,000 to 300,000 clones, approximately 90% seen once; the top ten hold roughly 3%. The data are from a study of Ad26.COV2.S vaccination and SARS-CoV-2 variants. Overall study context: Intramuscular Ad26.COV2.S doses were given once or twice, 56 days apart. Whole-study findings and limits: Considerable breadth of spike-specific CD8+ and CD4+ T cell responses has reportedly been documented following vaccination. Quantification of TCR breadth and depth may have yielded underestimates of total T cell responses.

Treatment described: about 20 received Ad26.COV2.S at low or high dose, single or two shots; 5 received placebo; per-sample allocation not given. Day 63 after the first injection of vaccine or placebo was the sampling time. This specimen consisted of peripheral blood, obtained in a trial of Ad26.COV2.S vaccine versus placebo. The origin of this receptor is a person aged 18-60 years who received the Ad26.COV2.S COVID-19 vaccine or a placebo.

Here the CDR3 reads CSVEVQRTGGWTEAFF. CDR3 in DNA: TGCAGCGTTGAAGTTCAGAGGACAGGGGGCTGGACTGAAGCTTTCTTT. The chain recombines TRBV29-1 with TRBJ1-1, with 11 positions matching TRBD1. From germline, CDR1 is SQVTM and CDR2 ANQGSEA. This CDR3 region has 16 residues. The trim removed 1 base at V and 5 bases at J, leaving 9 bases unmatched.